This TCR beta chain is from a study of beta chain features in type 1 diabetes. The study's findings and limits: Moderate but significant shortening of TCRB CDR3s was recorded in all four CD4+ subsets from Type 1 diabetes patients. A potential influence of HLA type upon TCRB rearrangement remained unresolved herein. The similarity of naive, central memory and Treg TCRB repertoires appeared greater among patients than among healthy donors. Shorter templates might be favored by PCR, and equally so in patients and in controls.

cDNA synthesis used the whole RNA isolate, giving expressed TCRB sequences. The method was immunoSEQ multiplex PCR; TCRdb's version includes in-frame clones alone and lacks a portion of them. The data hold around 280,000 clones, with around 16% observed a single time. Heparinised blood was drawn once per donor, averaging about 116 mL. Points on this clone: Its specificity is unknown.

Per the germline V gene, CDR1 is SGHDT and CDR2 is YYEEEE. V lost 4 bases and J lost 6, with 14 bases in between. This CDR3 is 14 amino acids long. V is TRBV5-6 and J is TRBJ2-1, with a possible D match to TRBD1 (6 bases). The source material was naive CD4+ T cells from blood. This clonotype was obtained from a man between 18 and 35 years old with type 1 diabetes. For the CDR3, the DNA is TGTGCCAGCAGCACCCTGGACAGACCCAATGAGCAGTTCTTC. Translation: CASSTLDRPNEQFF.